Listed here is a single T cell receptor (beta chain). V was trimmed by 3 bases and J by 6 bases, leaving 12 bases between them. CDR1 is SGDLS, CDR2 YYNGEE, per germline. This CDR3 contains 13 residues. These data belong to a study of blood T cell repertoires in COVID-19. Sequencing used immunoSEQ multiplex PCR; TCRdb keeps in-frame clones, though not all of them. In the table there are 180,000 or so clones, under 85% of which are singletons. The sequenced material came from peripheral blood. This receptor was identified in a man in his 60s who had recovered from COVID-19. V usage is TRBV9 and J usage is TRBJ1-2, with D tentatively TRBD1 (5 bases). The CDR3 region has the DNA TGTGCCAGCAGCGCAGCAGGGATCCATGGCTACACCTTC. Translating it yields CASSAAGIHGYTF.